This record looks at one TCR beta chain sequence and its context. Its antigen is unknown. The data are from a study of neoadjuvant anti-PD-1 for oral cavity cancer. Losses at the gene ends were 8 bases for V and 5 bases for J; bases not matched to a gene: 5. This CDR3 is built from 13 residues. From germline, CDR1 is MDHEN and CDR2 SYDVKM. Patients had newly diagnosed, untreated stage II-IVA oral cavity squamous cell carcinoma. Cohort: HPV-negative, locally advanced oral cavity squamous cell carcinoma patients. The study, taken as a whole, reports: After neoadjuvant nivolumab, PBMC T cell clonality was significantly higher in non-responders than responders.

Six replicates per PBMC sample, mostly from approximately 0.45 ug of genomic DNA. Data came from immunoSEQ multiplex PCR; TCRdb stores just in-frame clones and leaves some out. The data show about 16,000 clones, with 65% to 70% seen just once and over 2% held by the top ten. The source material was PBMCs, sampled before nivolumab (anti-PD-1) treatment. The receptor was derived from a person aged 35-79 years with oral cavity squamous cell carcinoma. The rearrangement uses TRBV28 and TRBJ2-3; 9 nucleotides agree with TRBD2. The CDR3 nucleotides are TGTGCCAGCCACCTAGCGGGAATAGATACGCAGTATTTT. Translating it yields CASHLAGIDTQYF.